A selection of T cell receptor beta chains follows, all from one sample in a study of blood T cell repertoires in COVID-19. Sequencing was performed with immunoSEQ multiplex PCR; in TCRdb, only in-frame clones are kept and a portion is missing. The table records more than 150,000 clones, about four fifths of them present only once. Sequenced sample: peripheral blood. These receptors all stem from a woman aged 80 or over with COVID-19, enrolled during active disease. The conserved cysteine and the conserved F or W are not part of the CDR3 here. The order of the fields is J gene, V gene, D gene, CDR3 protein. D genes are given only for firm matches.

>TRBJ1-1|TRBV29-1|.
SVDRAGPEAF
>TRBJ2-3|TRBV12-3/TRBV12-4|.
ASSPRNTDTQY
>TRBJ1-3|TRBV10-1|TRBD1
ASSCGTGGNSGNTIY
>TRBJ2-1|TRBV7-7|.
ASSLAGGPYNEQF
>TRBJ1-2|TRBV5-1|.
ASSWRLMDGYT
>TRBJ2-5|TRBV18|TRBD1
ASSPPDRAQY
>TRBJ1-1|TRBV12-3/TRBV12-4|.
ASSYYNTEAF
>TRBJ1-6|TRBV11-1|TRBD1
ASSPGTGTDNSPLH
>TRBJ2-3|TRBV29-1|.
SVESSPDTQY
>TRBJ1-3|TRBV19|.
ASSISVLSGNTIY
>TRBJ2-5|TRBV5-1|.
ASGPGVQETQY
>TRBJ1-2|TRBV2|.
ASNRVRGYT
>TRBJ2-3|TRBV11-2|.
ASSLDWSGTDTQY
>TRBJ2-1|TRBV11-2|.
ASSLGTTIISSYNEQF
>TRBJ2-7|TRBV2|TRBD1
ASRWTGGGYEQY
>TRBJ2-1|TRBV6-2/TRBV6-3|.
ASSSGEWLADEQF
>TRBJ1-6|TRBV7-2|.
ASVTGSSYNSPLH
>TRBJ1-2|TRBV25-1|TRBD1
ASSEWGRGRLGYT
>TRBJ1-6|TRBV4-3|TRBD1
ASSQGPGQGSSPLH
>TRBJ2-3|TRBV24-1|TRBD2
ATSTMREPTDTQY
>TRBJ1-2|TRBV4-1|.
ASSQPGQRHGYT